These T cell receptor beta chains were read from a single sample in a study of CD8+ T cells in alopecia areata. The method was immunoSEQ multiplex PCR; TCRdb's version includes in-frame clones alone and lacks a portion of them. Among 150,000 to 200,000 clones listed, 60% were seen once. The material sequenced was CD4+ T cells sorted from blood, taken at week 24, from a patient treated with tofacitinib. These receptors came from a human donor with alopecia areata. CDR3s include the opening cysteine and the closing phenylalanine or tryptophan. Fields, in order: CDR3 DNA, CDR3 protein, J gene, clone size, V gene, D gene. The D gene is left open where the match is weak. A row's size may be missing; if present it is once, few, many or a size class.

CDR3nt: TGTGCCAGCAGCCTGGGACAGGGGGCACCGGGGGAGCTGTTTTTT
CDR3aa: CASSLGQGAPGELFF
j_gene: TRBJ2-2
abundance: few
v_gene: TRBV6-5
d_gene: TRBD1

CDR3nt: TGTGCCTGGAGGCCCGGACCAAACTTGAACACCGGGGAGCTGTTTTTT
CDR3aa: CAWRPGPNLNTGELFF
j_gene: TRBJ2-2
abundance: few
v_gene: TRBV30
d_gene: .

CDR3nt: TGTGCCAGCAGTTTGGGCGCAACTAATGAAAAACTGTTTTTT
CDR3aa: CASSLGATNEKLFF
j_gene: TRBJ1-4
abundance: .
v_gene: TRBV6-5
d_gene: .

CDR3nt: TGTGCCAGCAGCTCGTCCCGGGACAGGAACACTAACTATGGCTACACCTTC
CDR3aa: CASSSSRDRNTNYGYTF
j_gene: TRBJ1-2
abundance: .
v_gene: TRBV7-2
d_gene: TRBD1

CDR3nt: TGTGCCAGCAGCCCTGATGGGTATCAGCCCCAGCATTTT
CDR3aa: CASSPDGYQPQHF
j_gene: TRBJ1-5
abundance: .
v_gene: TRBV7-8
d_gene: .

CDR3nt: TGTGCCAGCAGCCAAAAAAGACAGGGGGTCACAGATACGCAGTATTTT
CDR3aa: CASSQKRQGVTDTQYF
j_gene: TRBJ2-3
abundance: .
v_gene: TRBV5-4
d_gene: TRBD1

CDR3nt: TGTGCCAGCAGTGAAGGGGTGACTAGCTTGAGCGGGGAGACCCAGTACTTC
CDR3aa: CASSEGVTSLSGETQYF
j_gene: TRBJ2-5
abundance: .
v_gene: TRBV2
d_gene: TRBD2

CDR3nt: TGCAGCGGTACAAAAGGGGGCCGGGAGACCCAGTACTTC
CDR3aa: CSGTKGGRETQYF
j_gene: TRBJ2-5
abundance: few
v_gene: TRBV29-1
d_gene: TRBD1

CDR3nt: TGTGCCAGCAGTGCCGGGGGCCGCACAGATACGCAGTATTTT
CDR3aa: CASSAGGRTDTQYF
j_gene: TRBJ2-3
abundance: .
v_gene: TRBV2
d_gene: .

CDR3nt: TGTGCCACCAGCAGGGATGAGGGAAACCCCCAGCATTTT
CDR3aa: CATSRDEGNPQHF
j_gene: TRBJ1-5
abundance: .
v_gene: TRBV15
d_gene: .

CDR3nt: TGTGCCAGCAGTGGACTAGCGGAGAGTGAGCAGTTCTTC
CDR3aa: CASSGLAESEQFF
j_gene: TRBJ2-1
abundance: few
v_gene: TRBV2
d_gene: TRBD2

CDR3nt: TGTGCCAGCAGTGAGGCCGGGACAGCGAACACCGGGGAGCTGTTTTTT
CDR3aa: CASSEAGTANTGELFF
j_gene: TRBJ2-2
abundance: .
v_gene: TRBV25-1
d_gene: TRBD1

CDR3nt: TGTGCCAGCAGCCGGGGCGAGGACAATCAGCCCCAGCATTTT
CDR3aa: CASSRGEDNQPQHF
j_gene: TRBJ1-5
abundance: .
v_gene: TRBV9
d_gene: .

CDR3nt: TGCAGCGTGGGACCTTCGAACACTGAAGCTTTCTTT
CDR3aa: CSVGPSNTEAFF
j_gene: TRBJ1-1
abundance: few
v_gene: TRBV29-1
d_gene: .

CDR3nt: TGTGCCAGCAGTTTAGGGACAGGGGGTATATCTGGGGCCAACGTCCTGACTTTC
CDR3aa: CASSLGTGGISGANVLTF
j_gene: TRBJ2-6
abundance: .
v_gene: TRBV27
d_gene: TRBD1

CDR3nt: TGTGCCAGCGGGACAAGGGTGAACTATGGCTACACCTTC
CDR3aa: CASGTRVNYGYTF
j_gene: TRBJ1-2
abundance: once
v_gene: TRBV10-3
d_gene: .

CDR3nt: TGTGCCTGGAGTCCCAGACTAGCGGGGATCCACGAGCAGTACTTC
CDR3aa: CAWSPRLAGIHEQYF
j_gene: TRBJ2-7
abundance: .
v_gene: TRBV30
d_gene: TRBD2

CDR3nt: TGTGCCAGCAGCTTATTAGCGGTTAGCACAGATACGCAGTATTTT
CDR3aa: CASSLLAVSTDTQYF
j_gene: TRBJ2-3
abundance: .
v_gene: TRBV7-2
d_gene: .

CDR3nt: TGTGCCTGGAGTGGGGGAGCCTATGGCTACACCTTC
CDR3aa: CAWSGGAYGYTF
j_gene: TRBJ1-2
abundance: .
v_gene: TRBV30
d_gene: .

CDR3nt: TGTGCCAGCAGCGAACGGGACAGAGTTTCCTATGGCTACACCTTC
CDR3aa: CASSERDRVSYGYTF
j_gene: TRBJ1-2
abundance: .
v_gene: TRBV2
d_gene: TRBD1

CDR3nt: TGTGCCAGCAGCGAGAGGAGGCCTGGGGGACTTGACACAGATACGCAGTATTTT
CDR3aa: CASSERRPGGLDTDTQYF
j_gene: TRBJ2-3
abundance: once
v_gene: TRBV9
d_gene: .

CDR3nt: TGTGCCAGCAGCCAGGAGGGGGGACAGAACTATGGCTACACCTTC
CDR3aa: CASSQEGGQNYGYTF
j_gene: TRBJ1-2
abundance: .
v_gene: TRBV9
d_gene: TRBD1

CDR3nt: TGTGCCAGCAGTTCGTACACAGATGGCGAGCAGTACTTC
CDR3aa: CASSSYTDGEQYF
j_gene: TRBJ2-7
abundance: .
v_gene: TRBV6-5
d_gene: .

CDR3nt: TGTGCCTGGAGTGTTCGGTACCCTCTCAGCGGGGGGGTCACAGATACGCAGTATTTT
CDR3aa: CAWSVRYPLSGGVTDTQYF
j_gene: TRBJ2-3
abundance: once
v_gene: TRBV30
d_gene: TRBD2

CDR3nt: TGTGCCAGCAGCCCCGTTGGGGCCCACAATCAGCCCCAGCATTTT
CDR3aa: CASSPVGAHNQPQHF
j_gene: TRBJ1-5
abundance: .
v_gene: TRBV7-2
d_gene: .

CDR3nt: TGCGCCAGCAACACAGGGAATAGCAATCAGCCCCAGCATTTT
CDR3aa: CASNTGNSNQPQHF
j_gene: TRBJ1-5
abundance: .
v_gene: TRBV10-2
d_gene: .

CDR3nt: TGTGCCAGCAGTGGATACAATGAGCAGTTCTTC
CDR3aa: CASSGYNEQFF
j_gene: TRBJ2-1
abundance: .
v_gene: TRBV25-1
d_gene: .

CDR3nt: TGTGCCAGTAGTATAGTCGGGACAGGAGGAACTGAAGCTTTCTTT
CDR3aa: CASSIVGTGGTEAFF
j_gene: TRBJ1-1
abundance: .
v_gene: TRBV19
d_gene: TRBD1